Described below is a single T cell receptor beta chain sequence and its context. Its antigen is as yet unknown. This sample was included in a study of cytomegalovirus exposure and HLA in healthy donors. The study, taken as a whole, reports: HLA restriction was apparent for most CMV-associated TCR beta chains in a later analysis. Both high specificity and high sensitivity reportedly marked the classifier's diagnosis of cytomegalovirus status. Productive status was seen about 87% or about 30% of the time for most TCR beta V segments in an earlier analysis. Follow-up analysis later connected one missense variant in DCLRE1C with trimming of TCR beta V- and J-genes.

The CDR3 sequence is 14 residues long. Trimming stripped 0 bases from V and 8 bases from J, with 13 bases between. Germline V gene data show CDR1 as SEHNR and CDR2 as FQNEAQ (reference sequence). The PCR was carried out with 60 Vbeta primers and 13 Jbeta primers. The assay was immunoSEQ multiplex PCR, and TCRdb's table has in-frame clones only and misses some. The sample shows 130,000 to 150,000 clones, 82% of them seen only once. The material sequenced was PBMCs. The rearrangement uses TRBV7-9 and TRBJ1-2, with D possibly being TRBD1 (6 bases). This clonotype was sampled from a woman aged 55-69 years in good health and CMV-seropositive. The CDR3 DNA is TGTGCCAGCAGCTTAGCTCCAGGGGTTGGGGGCTACACCTTC. This sequence encodes CASSLAPGVGGYTF. The full variable domain, in which reference TRBV7-9 and TRBJ1-2 provide the parts outside the CDR3, is DTGVSQNPRHKITKRGQNVTFRCDPISEHNRLYWYRQTLGQGPEFLTYFQNEAQLEKSRLLSDRFSAERPKGSFSTLEIQRTEQGDSAMYLCASSLAPGVGGYTFGSGTRLTVV.